The subject of this entry is one T cell receptor beta chain. Germline V gene lookup returns CDR1 SGHRS and CDR2 YFSETQ. The CDR3 is made up of 11 amino acids. V shed 6 bases and J shed 5 bases, with 7 bases lying between them. The data are from a study of blood T cell repertoires in COVID-19. Study-level background: Acute and convalescent COVID-19 specimens originated in the United States, Italy and Spain. PBMCs, B-cell-depleted T cells, or T cells were the source of the cDNA or gDNA that made up the material.

Under the authors' procedure: Estimates of nucleated cell counts were drawn from the amplification of reference gene primers. The repertoire was sequenced with immunoSEQ multiplex PCR; TCRdb's copy has only in-frame clones and lacks some. V and J calls plus clone size are reproduced from that table; the DNA served to infer D and trimming. The sample shows 180,000 or so clones, 88% of them seen only once. The source is a woman younger than 45 with acute or convalescent COVID-19. The J gene is TRBJ2-3, the V gene TRBV5-1; possible D gene TRBD2, 5 bases. The sequenced sample was peripheral blood. The CDR3 DNA reads TGCGCCAGCAATCGGGAAGATACGCAGTATTTT. Residues: CASNREDTQYF.